This record looks at one TCR beta chain sequence and its context. What it recognizes is unknown. Measured with immunoSEQ multiplex PCR; TCRdb has only the in-frame clones, and not every one. The table has roughly 14,000 clones, about nine tenths seen once. The data belong to a study of chemoradiotherapy in HPV16-positive cancers. Study in general: A couple of HPV16-positive patients' cells yielded candidate HPV-specific clones and common motifs. Study outcomes and limitations: HPV-specific T cells were functionally defined from only a couple of HPV16-positive patients. During treatment, candidate HPV-specific clones and E7-related motifs expanded in tumor.

Repeated repertoire sampling spanned the course of chemoradiotherapy. The material sequenced was tumor tissue, taken from a patient who underwent chemoradiotherapy. The source is a human donor with HPV-associated anogenital cancer.

CDR3 sequence (DNA): TGCGCCAGCAGCGATCTAGCGGAAGAGACCCAGTACTTC. It yields the protein CASSDLAEETQYF. The chain has TRBV5-1 and TRBJ2-5; 7 positions agree with TRBD2. Germline assignment: CDR1 SGHRS and CDR2 YFSETQ. CDR3 length: 13 residues. The J segment lost 3 bases and the V segment lost 4 bases, leaving 3 bases of the junction unmatched. The complete variable domain, with remaining parts taken from reference TRBV5-1 and TRBJ2-5, reads KAGVTQTPRYLIKTRGQQVTLSCSPISGHRSVSWYQQTPGQGLQFLFEYFSETQRNKGNFPGRFSGRQFSNSRSEMNVSTLELGDSALYLCASSDLAEETQYFGPGTRLLVL.